The text below deals with one T cell receptor (beta chain). Antigen unknown. A roughly 120-subject validation cohort, separate from the approximately 690-subject first cohort, supplied the donors. This sample was taken from a study of cytomegalovirus exposure and HLA in healthy donors. Study-level points and caveats: Three of the chains that were CMV-associated were confirmed in vitro to be specific for CMV antigens. Diagnosis of cytomegalovirus status made by the classifier reportedly showed high specificity and sensitivity. The study recorded 160 or so TCR beta chains that were cytomegalovirus-associated.

Only in-frame clones appear in the TCRdb table, and some are missing; sequencing was by immunoSEQ multiplex PCR. The sample includes about 220,000 clones, 85% to 95% of them seen just once. This CDR3 is 10 amino acids long. Germline CDR1 is MNHNS and CDR2 is SASEGT. V lost 7 bases and J 6 bases, leaving 7 bases between the germline ends. What was sequenced was PBMCs. The rearrangement uses TRBV6-1 and TRBJ2-7; D unclear. This receptor was obtained from a woman under 30 in good health and CMV-seronegative. CDR3: CASTELEQYF. Written as DNA, the CDR3 is TGTGCCAGCACGGAGCTCGAGCAGTACTTC.